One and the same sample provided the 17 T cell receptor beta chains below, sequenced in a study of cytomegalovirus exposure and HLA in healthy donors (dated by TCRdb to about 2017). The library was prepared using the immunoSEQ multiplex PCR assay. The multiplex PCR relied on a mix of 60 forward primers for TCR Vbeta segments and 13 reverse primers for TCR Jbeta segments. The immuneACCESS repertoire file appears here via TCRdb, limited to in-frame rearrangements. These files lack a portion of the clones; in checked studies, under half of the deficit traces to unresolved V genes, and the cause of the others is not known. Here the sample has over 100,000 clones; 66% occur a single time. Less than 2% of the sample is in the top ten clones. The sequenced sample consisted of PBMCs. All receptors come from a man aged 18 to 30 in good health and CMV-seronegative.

As DNA, the CDR3 is TGCGCCAGCAGCTTACTAGCGGGAGCGTATAAGGACGAGCAGTACTTC. Translated: CASSLLAGAYKDEQYF. The chain carries TRBV5-1 and TRBJ2-7, with TRBD2 identical over 11 bases. V was clipped by 2 bases and J by 5 bases; unmatched bases: 9. Germline V gene lookup returns CDR1 SGHRS and CDR2 YFSETQ. There are 16 residues in the CDR3.

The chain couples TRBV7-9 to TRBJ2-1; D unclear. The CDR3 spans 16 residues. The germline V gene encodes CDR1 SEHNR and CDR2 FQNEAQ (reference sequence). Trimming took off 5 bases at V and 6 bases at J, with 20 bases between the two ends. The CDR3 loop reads CASSATRLRRGNEQFF. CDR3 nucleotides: TGTGCCAGCAGCGCCACCCGATTGCGAAGAGGCAATGAGCAGTTCTTC.

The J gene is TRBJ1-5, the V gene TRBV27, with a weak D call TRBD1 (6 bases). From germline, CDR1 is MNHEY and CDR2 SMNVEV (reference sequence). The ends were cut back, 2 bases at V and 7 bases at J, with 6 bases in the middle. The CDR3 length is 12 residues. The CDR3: CASSLTGQPQHF. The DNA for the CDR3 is TGTGCCAGCAGTTTAACAGGGCAGCCCCAGCATTTT.

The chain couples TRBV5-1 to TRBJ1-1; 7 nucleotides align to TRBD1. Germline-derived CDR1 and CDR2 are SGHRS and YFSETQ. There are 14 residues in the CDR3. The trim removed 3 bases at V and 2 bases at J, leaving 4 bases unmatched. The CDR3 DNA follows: TGCGCCAGCAGCTGGGACAGCCCAAACACTGAAGCTTTCTTT. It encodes CASSWDSPNTEAFF.

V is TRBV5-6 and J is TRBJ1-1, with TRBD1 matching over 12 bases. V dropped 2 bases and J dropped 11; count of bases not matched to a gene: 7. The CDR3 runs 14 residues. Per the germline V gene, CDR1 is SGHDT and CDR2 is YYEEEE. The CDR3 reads CASSFWDRGLSAFF. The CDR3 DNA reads TGTGCCAGCAGCTTTTGGGACAGGGGGCTTAGCGCTTTCTTT.

The CDR3 DNA is TGTGCCAGCAGCCAAGAGGGCCTGGCCAATGAGCAGTTCTTC. Amino acid sequence: CASSQEGLANEQFF. The genes are TRBV4-2 and TRBJ2-1; D remains unclear. The germline gives CDR1 LGHNA, CDR2 YNFKEQ. V lost 0 bases to trimming and J lost 6 bases, with 9 bases between them. This CDR3 comprises 14 residues.

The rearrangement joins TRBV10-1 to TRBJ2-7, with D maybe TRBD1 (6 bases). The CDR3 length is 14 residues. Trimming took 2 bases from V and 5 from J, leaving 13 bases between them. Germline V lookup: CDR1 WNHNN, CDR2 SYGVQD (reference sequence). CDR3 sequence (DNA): TGCGCCAGCAGTGAGCCTGGACAGCAGCACGAGCAGTACTTC. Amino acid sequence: CASSEPGQQHEQYF.

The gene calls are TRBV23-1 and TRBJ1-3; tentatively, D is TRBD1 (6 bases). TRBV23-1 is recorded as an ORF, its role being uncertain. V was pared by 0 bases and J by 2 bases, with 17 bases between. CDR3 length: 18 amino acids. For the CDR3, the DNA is TGCGCCAGCAGTCAATCGCAGGTCGAGTGGGGGCCTGGAAACACCATATATTTT. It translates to CASSQSQVEWGPGNTIYF.

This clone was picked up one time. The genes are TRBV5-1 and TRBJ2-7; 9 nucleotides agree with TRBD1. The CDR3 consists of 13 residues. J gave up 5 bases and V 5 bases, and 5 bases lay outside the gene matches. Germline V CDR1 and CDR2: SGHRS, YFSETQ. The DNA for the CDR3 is TGCGCCAGCAGGACAGGGGGGGGCCACGAGCAGTACTTC. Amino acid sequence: CASRTGGGHEQYF.

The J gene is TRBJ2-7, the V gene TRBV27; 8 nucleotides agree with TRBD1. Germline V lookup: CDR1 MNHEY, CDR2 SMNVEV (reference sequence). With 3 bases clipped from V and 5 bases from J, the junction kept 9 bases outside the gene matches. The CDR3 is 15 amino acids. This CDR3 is CASSFDGTGDDEQYF. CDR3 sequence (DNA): TGTGCCAGCAGTTTTGATGGGACAGGTGACGACGAGCAGTACTTC.

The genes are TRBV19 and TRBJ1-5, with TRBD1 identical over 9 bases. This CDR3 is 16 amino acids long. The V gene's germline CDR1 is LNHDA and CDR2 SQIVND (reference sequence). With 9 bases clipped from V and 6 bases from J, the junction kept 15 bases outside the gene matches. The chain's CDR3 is CASAGTGTLLSQPQHF. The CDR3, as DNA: TGTGCCAGCGCCGGGACAGGGACCCTTTTGAGTCAGCCCCAGCATTTT.

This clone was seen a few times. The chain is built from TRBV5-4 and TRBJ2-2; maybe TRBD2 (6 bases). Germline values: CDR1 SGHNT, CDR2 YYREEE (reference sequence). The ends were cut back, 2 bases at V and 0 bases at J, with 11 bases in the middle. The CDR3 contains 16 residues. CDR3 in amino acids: CASSFQRATNTGELFF. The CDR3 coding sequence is TGTGCCAGCAGCTTTCAGCGGGCAACGAACACCGGGGAGCTGTTTTTT.

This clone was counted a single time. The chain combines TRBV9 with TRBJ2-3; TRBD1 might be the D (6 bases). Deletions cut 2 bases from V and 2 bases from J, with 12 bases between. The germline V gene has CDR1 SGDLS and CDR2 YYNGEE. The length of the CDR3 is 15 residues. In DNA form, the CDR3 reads TGTGCCAGCAGCGTGGACAGTTGGACCACAGATACGCAGTATTTT. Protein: CASSVDSWTTDTQYF.

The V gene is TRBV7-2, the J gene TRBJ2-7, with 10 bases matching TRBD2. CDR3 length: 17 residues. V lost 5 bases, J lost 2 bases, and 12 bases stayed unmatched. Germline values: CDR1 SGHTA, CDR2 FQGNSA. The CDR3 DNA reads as TGTGCCAGCAGCCAGGAACTAGCGGGGAAGACTCCCTACGAGCAGTACTTC. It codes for CASSQELAGKTPYEQYF.

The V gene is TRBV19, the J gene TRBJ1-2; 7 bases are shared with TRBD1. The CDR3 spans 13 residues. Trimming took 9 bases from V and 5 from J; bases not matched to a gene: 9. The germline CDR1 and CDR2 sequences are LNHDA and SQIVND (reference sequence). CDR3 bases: TGTGCCAGCAATAACAGGGGAGTATATGGCTACACCTTC. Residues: CASNNRGVYGYTF.

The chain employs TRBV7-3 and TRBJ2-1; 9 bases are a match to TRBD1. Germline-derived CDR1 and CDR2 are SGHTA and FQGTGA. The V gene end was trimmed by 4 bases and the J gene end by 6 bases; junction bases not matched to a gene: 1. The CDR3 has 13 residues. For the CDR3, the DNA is TGTGCCAGCAGCTGGGACAGGGCCAATGAGCAGTTCTTC. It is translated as CASSWDRANEQFF. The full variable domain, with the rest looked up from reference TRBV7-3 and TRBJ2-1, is GAGVSQTPSNKVTEKGKYVELRCDPISGHTALYWYRQSLGQGPEFLIYFQGTGAADDSGLPNDRFFAVRPEGSVSTLKIQRTERGDSAVYLCASSWDRANEQFFGPGTRLTVL.

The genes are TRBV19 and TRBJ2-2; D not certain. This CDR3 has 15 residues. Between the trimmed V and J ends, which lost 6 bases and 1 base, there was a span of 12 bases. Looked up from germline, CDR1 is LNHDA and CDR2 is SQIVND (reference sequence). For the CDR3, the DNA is TGTGCCAGTAGACCTATTTTATGGAACACCGGGGAGCTGTTTTTT. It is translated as CASRPILWNTGELFF.